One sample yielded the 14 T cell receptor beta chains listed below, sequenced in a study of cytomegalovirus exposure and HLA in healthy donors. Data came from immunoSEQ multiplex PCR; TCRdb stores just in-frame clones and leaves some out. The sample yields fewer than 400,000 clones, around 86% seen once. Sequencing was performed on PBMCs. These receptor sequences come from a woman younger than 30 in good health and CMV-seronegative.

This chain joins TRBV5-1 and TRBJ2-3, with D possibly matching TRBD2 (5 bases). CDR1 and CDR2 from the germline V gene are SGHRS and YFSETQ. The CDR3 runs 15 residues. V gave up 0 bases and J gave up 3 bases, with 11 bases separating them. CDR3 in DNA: TGCGCCAGCAGCTTGGGTCTAACGGGAACAGATACGCAGTATTTT. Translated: CASSLGLTGTDTQYF.

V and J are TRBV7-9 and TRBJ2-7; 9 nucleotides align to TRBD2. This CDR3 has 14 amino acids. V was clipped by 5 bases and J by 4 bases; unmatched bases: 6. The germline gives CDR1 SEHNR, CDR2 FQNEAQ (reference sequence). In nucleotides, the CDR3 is TGTGCCAGCAGCCCCCGGACTAGCGTTTACGAGCAGTACTTC. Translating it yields CASSPRTSVYEQYF.

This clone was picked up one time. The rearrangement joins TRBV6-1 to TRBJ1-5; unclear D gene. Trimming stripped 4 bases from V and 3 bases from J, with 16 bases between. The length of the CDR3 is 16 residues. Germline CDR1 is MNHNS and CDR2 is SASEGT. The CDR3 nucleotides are TGTGCCAGCAGTGTTTATGGAACAGTCGCCAATCAGCCCCAGCATTTT. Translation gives CASSVYGTVANQPQHF.

In DNA form, the CDR3 reads TGCAGCACCCAAGCGGATTTTACTGTGCCTACGCAGTATTTT. This encodes CSTQADFTVPTQYF. The rearrangement joins TRBV29-1 to TRBJ2-3; D may be TRBD2 (5 bases). Looked up from germline, CDR1 is SQVTM and CDR2 is ANQGSEA. V was pared by 8 bases and J by 8 bases, with 23 bases between. The CDR3 extends over 14 amino acids.

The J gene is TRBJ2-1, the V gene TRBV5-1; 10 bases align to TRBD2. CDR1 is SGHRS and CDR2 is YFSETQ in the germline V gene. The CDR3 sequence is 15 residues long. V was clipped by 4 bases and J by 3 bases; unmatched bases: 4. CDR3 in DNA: TGCGCCAGCAGCCTTACTAGCGGGATCTACAATGAGCAGTTCTTC. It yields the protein CASSLTSGIYNEQFF.

For the CDR3, the DNA is TGTGCCAGCAGCTCGTACTCCTACGAGCAGTACTTC. It yields the protein CASSSYSYEQYF. The gene calls are TRBV7-2 and TRBJ2-7, with no clear D. Germline CDR1 reads SGHTA; CDR2 reads FQGNSA. V lost 4 bases and J 0 bases, leaving 4 bases between the germline ends. This CDR3 contains 12 residues. The complete variable domain, with remaining parts taken from reference TRBV7-2 and TRBJ2-7, reads GAGVSQSPSNKVTEKGKDVELRCDPISGHTALYWYRQSLGQGLEFLIYFQGNSAPDKSGLPSDRFSAERTGGSVSTLTIQRTQQEDSAVYLCASSSYSYEQYFGPGTRLTVT.

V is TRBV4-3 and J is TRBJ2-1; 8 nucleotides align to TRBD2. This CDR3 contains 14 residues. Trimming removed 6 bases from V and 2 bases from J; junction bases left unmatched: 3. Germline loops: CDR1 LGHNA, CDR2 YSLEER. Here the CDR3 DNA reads TGCGCCAGCAGTGGAGCGGGAGCCTACAATGAGCAGTTCTTC. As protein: CASSGAGAYNEQFF.

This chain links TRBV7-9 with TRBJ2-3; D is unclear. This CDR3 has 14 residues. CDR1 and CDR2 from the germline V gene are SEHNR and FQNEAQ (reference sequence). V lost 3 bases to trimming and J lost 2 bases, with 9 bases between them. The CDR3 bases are TGTGCCAGCAGCTTGGGCACCTCCACAGATACGCAGTATTTT. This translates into CASSLGTSTDTQYF.

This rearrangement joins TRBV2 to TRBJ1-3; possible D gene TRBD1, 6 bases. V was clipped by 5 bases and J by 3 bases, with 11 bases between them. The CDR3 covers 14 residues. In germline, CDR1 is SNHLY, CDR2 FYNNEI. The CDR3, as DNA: TGTGCCAGCAGTCCACAGGGTTTTGGAAACACCATATATTTT. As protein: CASSPQGFGNTIYF.

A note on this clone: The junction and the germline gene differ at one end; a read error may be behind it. The CDR3 is CASSLATGTQYF. The CDR3 DNA reads TGTGCCAGCAGCTTGGCGACAGGTACGCAGTATTTT. The chain employs TRBV5-6 and TRBJ2-3; TRBD1 is a possible D gene (6 bases). CDR1 and CDR2 (germline): SGHDT, YYEEEE. This CDR3 is 12 amino acids long.

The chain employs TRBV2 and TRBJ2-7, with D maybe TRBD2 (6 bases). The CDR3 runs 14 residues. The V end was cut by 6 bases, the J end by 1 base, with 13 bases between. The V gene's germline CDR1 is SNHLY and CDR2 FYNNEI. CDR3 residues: CASREAGFSYEQYF. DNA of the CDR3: TGTGCCAGCAGGGAGGCGGGGTTTTCCTACGAGCAGTACTTC. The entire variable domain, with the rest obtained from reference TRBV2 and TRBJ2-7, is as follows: EPEVTQTPSHQVTQMGQEVILRCVPISNHLYFYWYRQILGQKVEFLVSFYNNEISEKSEIFDDQFSVERPDGSNFTLKIRSTKLEDSAMYFCASREAGFSYEQYFGPGTRLTVT.

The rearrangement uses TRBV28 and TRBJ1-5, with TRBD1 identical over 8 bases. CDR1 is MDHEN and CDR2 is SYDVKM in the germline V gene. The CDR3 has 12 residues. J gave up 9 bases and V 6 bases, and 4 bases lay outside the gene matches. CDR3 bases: TGTGCCAGCAGGCCGGGGACAGGGCCCCAGCATTTT. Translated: CASRPGTGPQHF.

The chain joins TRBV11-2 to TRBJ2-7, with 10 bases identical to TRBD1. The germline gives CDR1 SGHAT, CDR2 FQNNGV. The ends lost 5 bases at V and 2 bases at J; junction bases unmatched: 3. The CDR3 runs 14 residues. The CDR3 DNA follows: TGTGCCAGCAGCGGGGGGACAGGGGCCTACGAGCAGTACTTC. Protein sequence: CASSGGTGAYEQYF.

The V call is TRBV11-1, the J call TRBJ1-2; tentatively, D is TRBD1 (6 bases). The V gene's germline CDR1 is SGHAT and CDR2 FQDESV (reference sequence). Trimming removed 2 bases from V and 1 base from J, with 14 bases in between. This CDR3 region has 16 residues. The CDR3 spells CASSLRTDPINYGYTF. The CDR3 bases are TGTGCCAGCAGCTTAAGGACAGATCCAATTAACTATGGCTACACCTTC.